The source of this TCR beta chain is a study of blood T cell repertoires in COVID-19. Profiled with immunoSEQ multiplex PCR; TCRdb holds only in-frame clones, not every one. The sample lists tens of thousands of clones; over 60% were seen once. CDR3 length equals 16 residues. From germline, CDR1 is SEHNR and CDR2 FQNEAQ (reference sequence). V was pared by 4 bases and J by 5 bases, with 11 bases of the junction left unmatched. While infection was still active, Seattle patients were enrolled and then followed longitudinally. The TCR sequence derives from a man between 70 and 80 years old with COVID-19, enrolled during active disease. The V gene is TRBV7-9, the J gene TRBJ2-7; TRBD1 matches 10 bases. The source material was peripheral blood. As DNA, the CDR3 is TGTGCCAGCAGCTCGAAAATGACAGGGGGCAACGACGAGCAGTACTTC. It yields the protein CASSSKMTGGNDEQYF.